This TCR beta chain emerged from a study of blood T cell repertoires in COVID-19 (dated by TCRdb to about 2020). General notes on the study: Samples covering the acute and convalescent phases of COVID-19 were provided by collaborators in the United States, Italy and Spain. The prospective study material was composed of cDNA or gDNA derived from T cells, B-cell-depleted T cells, or PBMCs. Subjects who had been exposed to COVID-19, were actively infected with it, or had recovered from it provided the deeply sampled blood TCRbeta repertoires that made up the dataset. A freely available public database, intended as a resource for researchers studying the immune response to SARS-CoV-2, is where the repertoires were released. The samples were drawn from the first 160 participants of the ongoing ImmuneRACE study and from over 950 subjects provided by 6 global collaborators. Nearly every sample came with metadata listing a de-identified subject ID, COVID-19 status, age in years and sex. Where available, HLA class I and class II types were obtained from metadata supplied by the sample provider rather than from assay-based typing.

A word on this clone: Its antigen is unknown. There are no base qualities to consult, and no much larger clone falls within one base.

V and J are truncated by 0 bases and 4 bases respectively, leaving an intervening sequence of 8 bases. Looking up the germline V gene (reference sequence) yields CDR1 SGHKS and CDR2 YYEKEE. Spanning cysteine to phenylalanine, the CDR3 consists of 14 amino acids. The retained sequence is limited to the CDR3, 42 bases, with the frame set at the first base. What the authors observed across the whole study: The quantity of clinical and demographic metadata differed by source and by participant and was supplied without curation.

In Seattle, one collaborating source enrolled patients while the infection was active and tracked those patients longitudinally over the course of disease. Each collaborating institution followed its own protocols to collect whole blood in K2EDTA tubes. For TCRbeta analysis, collaborators shipped samples as frozen whole blood, isolated PBMCs, or DNA extracted from either of those sample types. TCRbeta CDR3 regions were amplified from genomic DNA using the immunoSEQ Assay, a bias-controlled multiplex PCR. Concerning the study's data processing: The number of nucleated cells in each sample was estimated by amplification of reference gene primers within the assay. Sequence reads were collapsed and filtered to measure the absolute abundance of every unique TCRbeta CDR3 rearrangement. For each sample, productive Simpson clonality was calculated as the square root of Simpson's diversity index over productive rearrangements. TCRdb provides this immuneACCESS table in a form limited to in-frame rearrangements. Some clones are lacking; in checked studies, under half of them reflect an unresolved V gene, and why the rest are absent is not known. The V and J calls and clone size are taken from that table; D and trimming were inferred from the DNA. The sample table holds 500,000 to 600,000 clones, of which 85% to 90% were seen once. The ten largest clones add up to about 8.2% of the sample.

The origin of this receptor is a woman between 50 and 59 years old with COVID-19, enrolled during active disease. Recombination connected TRBV5-5 to TRBJ1-5; there is no confident call for the D gene. Sequenced input: peripheral blood. The sequenced DNA: TGTGCCAGCAGCTTGGGAACAGATAATCAGCCCCAGCATTTT. Its translation is CASSLGTDNQPQHF.